Listed below are T cell receptor beta chains from one sample, sequenced in a study of human T cells and chemical hapten exposure. Via MiXCR, TCRdb re-called the RACE reads, giving one row per CDR3 protein. The sample includes about 51,000 distinct CDR3 sequences, around a tenth of them seen just once. Sequencing was performed on whole blood, taken in connection with sensitization to the hapten diphenylcyclopropenone (DPC). These receptors all come from a woman between 40 and 50 years old with alopecia areata. Some clones in this sample may be carry-over from other donors' samples. Both conserved end residues are part of each CDR3. Each record gives: CDR3 length, clone size, D gene, J gene, V gene, CDR3 DNA, CDR3 protein. A D gene is named only where the DNA matches it firmly. A clone size is listed for some rows: how often the clone was seen (once, few, many), or a class if it is expanded.

>12|NA|NA|TRBJ1-3|TRBV12-3/TRBV12-4
TGTGCCAGCAGTTTAGGGTCCTTAACCATATATTTT
CASSLGSLTIYF
>14|many|NA|TRBJ2-2|TRBV2
TGTGCCAGCAATGGCGTCGGGGACACCGGGGAGCTGTTTTTT
CASNGVGDTGELFF
>15|NA|NA|TRBJ1-5|TRBV18
TGTGCCAGCTCAAAACGGAGGCGCAAATATCAGCCCCAGCATTTT
CASSKRRRKYQPQHF
>16|many|TRBD1|TRBJ2-2|TRBV7-2
TGTGCCAGCAGCTTTTCCGGGACAGTCGGCACCGGGGAGCTGTTTTTT
CASSFSGTVGTGELFF
>16|many|NA|TRBJ1-6|TRBV20-1
TGCAGTGCTACTCCTTACACGAGCTCCTATAATTCACCCCTCCACTTT
CSATPYTSSYNSPLHF
>14|few|NA|TRBJ2-7|TRBV6-5
TGTGCCAGCAGTTACGCTCGAGGTTCTTACGAGCAGTACTTC
CASSYARGSYEQYF
>16|many|TRBD2|TRBJ2-2|TRBV12-3/TRBV12-4
TGTGCCAGCAGCTCCGGGACTAGAGTTTTAACCGGGGAGCTGTTTTTT
CASSSGTRVLTGELFF
>15|NA|NA|TRBJ2-1|TRBV4-2
TGTGCCAGCAGCCCTCGCGCAAGCTCCTACAATGAGCAGTTCTTC
CASSPRASSYNEQFF
>17|NA|NA|TRBJ2-1|TRBV15
TGTGCCACCAGCAGAGAAGCCCCGGGGCAAGGGGGCAATGAGCAGTTCTTC
CATSREAPGQGGNEQFF
>15|many|NA|TRBJ1-6|TRBV20-1
TGCAGTGCTAGACCAAATCGGTTGGGTAATTCACCCCTCCACTTT
CSARPNRLGNSPLHF
>14|many|TRBD2|TRBJ2-7|TRBV20-1
TGCAGTGCTAGAGATCCAGCGGGGGTAGCCGAGCAGTACTTC
CSARDPAGVAEQYF
>14|many|NA|TRBJ2-2|TRBV19
TGTGCCAGTAGTCCCCGGCATTGGGGAGGGGAGCTGTTTTTT
CASSPRHWGGELFF
>18|NA|TRBD2|TRBJ2-1|TRBV4-1
TGCGCCAGCAGCCAAGATCCGAGCGGGGGGGCCGTTTGGCCTGAGCAGTTCTTC
CASSQDPSGGAVWPEQFF
>15|few|NA|TRBJ2-5|TRBV11-3
TGTGCCAGCAGCTTGGGGCGGACACCGCACGAGACCCAGTACTTC
CASSLGRTPHETQYF
>14|few|TRBD1|TRBJ1-2|TRBV2
TGTGCCAGCGGGCATGCCAGGGGGGGAGATGGCTACACCTTC
CASGHARGGDGYTF
>15|many|NA|TRBJ2-6|TRBV6-2/TRBV6-3
TGTGCCAGCAGTTACAAGGGGTCTGGGGCCAACGTCCTGACTTTC
CASSYKGSGANVLTF
>13|NA|NA|TRBJ2-7|TRBV29-1
TGCAGCGTCCCCGGGAGTTCAGCCTACGAGCAGTACTTC
CSVPGSSAYEQYF
>11|NA|NA|TRBJ2-7|TRBV29-1
TGCAGCGTATGGGAGCGCTACGAGCAGTACTTC
CSVWERYEQYF
>16|few|NA|TRBJ1-6|TRBV5-1
TGCGCCAGCAGCCCAGACCGAGGCTCGGCTAATTCACCCCTCCACTTT
CASSPDRGSANSPLHF
>14|NA|NA|TRBJ2-5|TRBV6-6
TGTGCCAGCAGGTCCGGGGGGCTGGGAGAGACCCAGTACTTC
CASRSGGLGETQYF
>19|many|NA|TRBJ2-1|TRBV14
TGTGCCAGCAGCCAAGTTTGGGAGCCCCTATCGACCCTATACAATGAGCAGTTCTTC
CASSQVWEPLSTLYNEQFF
>12|many|NA|TRBJ1-3|TRBV29-1
TGCAGCGTTAGGGAGGGCGGAAACACCATATATTTT
CSVREGGNTIYF
>15|many|NA|TRBJ2-1|TRBV5-4
TGTGCCAGCAGCTTGGCCCGCGGGAATTACAATGAGCAGTTCTTC
CASSLARGNYNEQFF
>11|NA|NA|TRBJ2-2|TRBV9
TGTGCCAGCAGCGTAGGCGGGGAGCTGTTTTTT
CASSVGGELFF
>16|many|NA|TRBJ2-1|TRBV5-4
TGTGCCAGCAGCTTCAGAGGCAGTTTGACTTACAATGAGCAGTTCTTC
CASSFRGSLTYNEQFF
>12|NA|TRBD1|TRBJ2-7|TRBV20-1
TGCAGTGCTCGCGGACAGGTCTACGAGCAGTACTTC
CSARGQVYEQYF
>14|many|TRBD1|TRBJ1-1|TRBV5-1
TGCGCCAGCAGCTCTCGACAGGGTTGGTCTGAAGCTTTCTTT
CASSSRQGWSEAFF
>15|few|TRBD1|TRBJ1-3|TRBV15
TGTGCCACCAGCAGGGGGGGGACAGCTGGAAACACCATATATTTT
CATSRGGTAGNTIYF
>12|many|TRBD1|TRBJ2-2|TRBV29-1
TGCAGCGTTGTTAGGGGGCCCGGGGAGCTGTTTTTT
CSVVRGPGELFF
>15|many|NA|TRBJ2-1|TRBV6-2/TRBV6-3
TGTGCCAGCAGTACCGCTAGGGGGGGGTACAATGAGCAGTTCTTC
CASSTARGGYNEQFF
>16|many|NA|TRBJ2-6|TRBV15
TGTGCCACCAGCAGAGATTCCAGCTCTGGGGCCAACGTCCTGACTTTC
CATSRDSSSGANVLTF
>16|NA|TRBD1|TRBJ1-2|TRBV7-9
TGTGCCAGCAGCCGCTTTCAGGGGGCTCTTAACTATGGCTACACCTTC
CASSRFQGALNYGYTF
>11|few|NA|TRBJ2-2|TRBV7-6
TGTGCCAGCAGTGCCGCCGGGGAGCTGTTTTTT
CASSAAGELFF
>15|NA|NA|TRBJ1-5|TRBV6-6
TGTGCCAGCAGGTACGGCGGGGGCCTTGGGCAGCCCCAGCATTTT
CASRYGGGLGQPQHF
>13|NA|NA|TRBJ1-1|TRBV5-6
TGTGCCAGCAGCTTCAGCGCGGGGACTGAAGCTTTCTTT
CASSFSAGTEAFF
>17|NA|NA|TRBJ2-3|TRBV7-9
TGTGCCAGCAGCCGAGGGGGAGGACAGACACTCACAGATACGCAGTATTTT
CASSRGGGQTLTDTQYF
>14|few|TRBD1|TRBJ1-6|TRBV19
TGTGCCAGTAGCCCGGACAGGGTAACTTCACCCCTCCACTTT
CASSPDRVTSPLHF
>11|many|NA|TRBJ1-1|TRBV2
TGTGCCAGCAGTGGGGAGACTGAAGCTTTCTTT
CASSGETEAFF
>12|NA|NA|TRBJ1-1|TRBV28
TGTGCCAGCAGCGGTCGGGACACTGAAGCTTTCTTT
CASSGRDTEAFF
>14|many|NA|TRBJ2-2|TRBV2
TGTGCCAGCAGTGATGGGGACTCCACCGGGGAGCTGTTTTTT
CASSDGDSTGELFF
>14|NA|NA|TRBJ2-2|TRBV6-1
TGTGCCACGGGGAGCCCCGGGAACACCGGGGAGCTGTTTTTT
CATGSPGNTGELFF
>15|many|NA|TRBJ2-3|TRBV4-1
TGCGCCAGCAGCCAAGAACGGGACAGCACAGATACGCAGTATTTT
CASSQERDSTDTQYF
>14|NA|TRBD2|TRBJ2-3|TRBV12-3/TRBV12-4
TGTGCCAGCAGAACTAGCGGGGGGGCAGATACGCAGTATTTT
CASRTSGGADTQYF
>14|many|NA|TRBJ1-1|TRBV3-1
TGTGCCAGCAGCACAGACGTTCGGGGCACTGAAGCTTTCTTT
CASSTDVRGTEAFF
>15|NA|NA|TRBJ2-1|TRBV27
TGTGCCAGCAGTTTATCTGGGGAGGGGGACAATGAGCAGTTCTTC
CASSLSGEGDNEQFF
>11|many|NA|TRBJ2-7|TRBV28
TGTGCCAGCAGTACCACCTACGAGCAGTACTTC
CASSTTYEQYF
>14|many|NA|TRBJ1-6|TRBV7-3
TGTGCCAGCAGCCCGGGGATCCATAATTCACCCCTCCACTTT
CASSPGIHNSPLHF
>15|few|TRBD2|TRBJ2-7|TRBV7-9
TGTGCCAGCAGCTTAGCAGGACTAGCAGCTTACGAGCAGTACTTC
CASSLAGLAAYEQYF
>13|once|TRBD1|TRBJ2-3|TRBV29-1
TGCAGCGCCAGGACAGGGGGCACAGATACGCAGTATTTT
CSARTGGTDTQYF